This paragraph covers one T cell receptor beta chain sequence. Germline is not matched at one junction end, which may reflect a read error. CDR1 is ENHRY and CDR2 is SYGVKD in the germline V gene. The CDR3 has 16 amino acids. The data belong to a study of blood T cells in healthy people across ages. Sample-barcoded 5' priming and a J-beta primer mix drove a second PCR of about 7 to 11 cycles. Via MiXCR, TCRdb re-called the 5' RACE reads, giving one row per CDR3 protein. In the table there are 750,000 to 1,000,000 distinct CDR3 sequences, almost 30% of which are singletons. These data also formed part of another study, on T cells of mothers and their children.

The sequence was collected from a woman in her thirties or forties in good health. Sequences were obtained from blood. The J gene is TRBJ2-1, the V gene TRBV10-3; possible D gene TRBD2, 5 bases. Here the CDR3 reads CAIRESRVGSYNEQFF. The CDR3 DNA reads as TGTGCCATCCGTGAGTCGAGGGTTGGTTCCTACAATGAGCAGTTCTTC.